This paragraph reports one TCR beta chain. The target antigen is unknown. Using immunoSEQ multiplex PCR, the repertoire was profiled, and TCRdb retains in-frame clones only, with some absent. Counted here are approximately 50,000 clones, just under 85% occurring once; the ten biggest clones make up 2.8%. The data originate from a study of OX40 agonist ivuxolimab in advanced cancers. Across the whole study: Patients were infused with ivuxolimab every 2 weeks at 0.01 to 10 mg/kg. With a range of roughly 23 to 90, age averaged approximately 60 years, and about 82% were male. Partial responses, seen in three patients, involved one hepatocellular carcinoma and two cutaneous melanomas. Overall study results and limits: In general, CD8+ T cells held more expanded clones than CD4+ did, on average.

This clonotype was sampled from an adult with an advanced solid tumor such as melanoma, head and neck, liver or kidney cancer. The sequencing used CD4+ or CD8+ T cells sorted from blood, collected in a trial of the OX40 agonist ivuxolimab.

The CDR3 DNA sequence: TGCAGCGTCACCGGCAGGTGGGGAAACACCATATATTTT. It is translated as CSVTGRWGNTIYF. This chain uses TRBV29-1 with TRBJ1-3; D gene ambiguous. Trimming took 6 bases from V and 4 from J, leaving 13 bases between them. Germline V lookup: CDR1 SQVTM, CDR2 ANQGSEA. The CDR3 has 13 amino acids.